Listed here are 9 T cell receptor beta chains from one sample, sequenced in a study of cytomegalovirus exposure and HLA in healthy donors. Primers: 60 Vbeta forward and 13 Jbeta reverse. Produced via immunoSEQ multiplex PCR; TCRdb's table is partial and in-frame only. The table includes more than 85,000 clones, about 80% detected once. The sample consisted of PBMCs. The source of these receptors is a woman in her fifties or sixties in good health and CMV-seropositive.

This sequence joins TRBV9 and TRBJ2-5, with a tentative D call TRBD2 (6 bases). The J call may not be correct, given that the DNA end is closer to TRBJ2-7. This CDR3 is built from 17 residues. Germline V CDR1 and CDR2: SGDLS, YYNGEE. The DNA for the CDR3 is TGTGCCAGCAGCGCCGGGGGTGGAAATAGCGGCTCCTACGAGCAGTACTTC. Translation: CASSAGGGNSGSYEQYF.

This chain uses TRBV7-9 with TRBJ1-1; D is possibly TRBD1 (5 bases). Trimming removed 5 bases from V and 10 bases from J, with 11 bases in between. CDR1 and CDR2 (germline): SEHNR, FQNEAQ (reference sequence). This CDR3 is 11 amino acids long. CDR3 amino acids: CASSADGGAFF. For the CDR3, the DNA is TGTGCCAGCAGCGCGGACGGGGGAGCTTTCTTT.

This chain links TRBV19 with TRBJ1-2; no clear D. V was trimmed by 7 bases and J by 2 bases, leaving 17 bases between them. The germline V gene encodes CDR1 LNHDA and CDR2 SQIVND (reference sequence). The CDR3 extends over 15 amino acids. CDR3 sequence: CASKFRDLVNYGYTF. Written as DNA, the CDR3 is TGTGCCAGTAAATTTCGGGATTTAGTGAACTATGGCTACACCTTC.

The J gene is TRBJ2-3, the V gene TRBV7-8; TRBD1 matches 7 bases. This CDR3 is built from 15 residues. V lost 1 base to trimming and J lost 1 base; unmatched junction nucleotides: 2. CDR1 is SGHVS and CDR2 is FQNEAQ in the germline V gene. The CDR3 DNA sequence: TGTGCCAGCAGCTTAGGACAGGGCCGCACAGATACGCAGTATTTT. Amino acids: CASSLGQGRTDTQYF.

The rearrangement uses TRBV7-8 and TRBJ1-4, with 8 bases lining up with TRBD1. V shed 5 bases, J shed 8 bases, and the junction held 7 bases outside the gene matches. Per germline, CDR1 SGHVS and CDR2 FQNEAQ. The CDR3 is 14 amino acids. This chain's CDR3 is CASSPTGVFEKLFF. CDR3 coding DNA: TGTGCCAGCAGCCCGACAGGGGTATTCGAAAAACTGTTTTTT.

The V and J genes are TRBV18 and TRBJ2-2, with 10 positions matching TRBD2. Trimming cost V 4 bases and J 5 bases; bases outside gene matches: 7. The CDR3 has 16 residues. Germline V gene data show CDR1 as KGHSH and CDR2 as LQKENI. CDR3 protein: CASSLSSGSETGELFF. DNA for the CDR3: TGTGCCAGCTCACTCTCTAGCGGGAGTGAAACCGGGGAGCTGTTTTTT.

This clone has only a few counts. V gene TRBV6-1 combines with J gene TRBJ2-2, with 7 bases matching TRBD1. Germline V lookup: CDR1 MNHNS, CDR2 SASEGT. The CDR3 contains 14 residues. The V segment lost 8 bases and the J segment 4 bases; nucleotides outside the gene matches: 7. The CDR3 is CASEETGPTGELFF. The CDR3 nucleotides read TGTGCCAGCGAGGAGACAGGGCCCACCGGGGAGCTGTTTTTT.

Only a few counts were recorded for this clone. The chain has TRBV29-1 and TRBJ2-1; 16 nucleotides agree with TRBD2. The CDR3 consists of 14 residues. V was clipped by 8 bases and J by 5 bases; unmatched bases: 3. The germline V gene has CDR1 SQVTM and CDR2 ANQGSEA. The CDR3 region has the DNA TGCAGCCTCGGGACTAGCGGGAGGGACAATGAGCAGTTCTTC. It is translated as CSLGTSGRDNEQFF.

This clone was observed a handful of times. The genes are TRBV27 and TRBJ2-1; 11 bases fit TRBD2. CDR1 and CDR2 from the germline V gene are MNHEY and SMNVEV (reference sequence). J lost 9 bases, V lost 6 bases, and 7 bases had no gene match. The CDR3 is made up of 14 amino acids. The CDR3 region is CASSIAGGPSEQFF. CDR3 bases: TGTGCCAGCAGCATAGCGGGAGGGCCGAGTGAGCAGTTCTTC.